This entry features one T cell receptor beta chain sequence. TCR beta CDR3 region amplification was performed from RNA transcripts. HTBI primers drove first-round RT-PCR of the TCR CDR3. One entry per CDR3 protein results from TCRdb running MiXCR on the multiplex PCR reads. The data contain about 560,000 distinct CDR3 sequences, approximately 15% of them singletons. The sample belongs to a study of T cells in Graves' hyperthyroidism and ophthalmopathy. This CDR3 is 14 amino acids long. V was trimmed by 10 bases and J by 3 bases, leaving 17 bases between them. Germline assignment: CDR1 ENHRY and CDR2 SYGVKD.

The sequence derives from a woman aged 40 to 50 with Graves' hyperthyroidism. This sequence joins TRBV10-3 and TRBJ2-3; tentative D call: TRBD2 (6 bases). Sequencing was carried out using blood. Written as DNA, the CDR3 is TGTGCCACTCGGTTGACGGGAGAAACAGATACGCAGTATTTT. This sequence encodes CATRLTGETDTQYF.